The 5 T cell receptor beta chains listed next were all sequenced from one sample in a study of blood T cell repertoires in COVID-19. Measured with immunoSEQ multiplex PCR; TCRdb has only the in-frame clones, and not every one. The sample lists 160,000 or so clones; 85% to 90% were seen once. Sequencing used peripheral blood. The source of these receptors is a woman between 65 and 79 years old with acute or convalescent COVID-19.

The CDR3 sequence is CASSYGAGVEQYF. The CDR3 nucleotides are TGTGCCAGCAGTTACGGGGCGGGAGTCGAGCAGTACTTC. The J gene is TRBJ2-7, the V gene TRBV6-2 or TRBV6-3, with TRBD2 matching 7 bases. Germline-derived CDR1 and CDR2 are MNHEY and SVGEGT. This CDR3 has 13 amino acids. The V segment lost 2 bases and the J segment 6 bases; nucleotides outside the gene matches: 4.

The V gene is TRBV5-5, the J gene TRBJ1-5; no reliable D call. V was trimmed by 2 bases and J by 0 bases, leaving 9 bases between them. The length of the CDR3 is 15 residues. Germline-derived CDR1 and CDR2 are SGHKS and YYEKEE (reference sequence). The CDR3 nucleotides read TGTGCCAGCAGCTTTAGAATTGATAGCAATCAGCCCCAGCATTTT. Amino acid sequence: CASSFRIDSNQPQHF.

This chain joins TRBV11-3 and TRBJ2-7; 8 positions agree with TRBD2. The germline gives CDR1 SGHNT, CDR2 YENEEA. The CDR3 sequence is 14 residues long. The V segment lost 4 bases and the J segment 1 base; nucleotides outside the gene matches: 3. The CDR3 loop reads CASSSTSGSYEQYF. CDR3 bases: TGTGCCAGCAGCTCAACTAGCGGATCCTACGAGCAGTACTTC.

This chain links TRBV6-2 or TRBV6-3 with TRBJ2-7; D perhaps matches TRBD2 (6 bases). CDR3 length equals 15 residues. V was shortened by 2 bases and J by 0 bases, with 11 bases between the two germline ends. Germline values: CDR1 MNHEY, CDR2 SVGEGT. The DNA for the CDR3 is TGTGCCAGCAGTTACGGTCTAGCGAGCTCCTACGAGCAGTACTTC. It codes for CASSYGLASSYEQYF.

The chain is built from TRBV3-1 (or the pseudogene TRBV3-2) and TRBJ1-4; TRBD1 matches 9 bases. CDR1 is LGHDT, CDR2 YNNKEL, per germline (reference sequence). Trimming took 6 bases from V and 7 from J; bases not matched to a gene: 3. The CDR3 has 13 amino acids. The CDR3 is CASRRQGGEKLFF. DNA of the CDR3: TGTGCCAGCAGGCGACAGGGGGGTGAAAAACTGTTTTTT.